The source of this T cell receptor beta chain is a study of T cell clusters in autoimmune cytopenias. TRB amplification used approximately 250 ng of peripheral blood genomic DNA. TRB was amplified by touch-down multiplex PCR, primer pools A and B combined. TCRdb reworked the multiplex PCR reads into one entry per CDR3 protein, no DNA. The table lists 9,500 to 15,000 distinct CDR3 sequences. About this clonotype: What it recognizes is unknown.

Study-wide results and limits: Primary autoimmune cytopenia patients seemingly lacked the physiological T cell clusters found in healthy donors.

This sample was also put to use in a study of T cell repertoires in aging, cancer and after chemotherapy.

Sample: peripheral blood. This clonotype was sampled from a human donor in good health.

The CDR3 sequence is CASSDGWNTGELFF. The chain employs TRBV6-4 and TRBJ2-2. The CDR3 loop spans 14 amino acids. CDR1 is MRHNA, CDR2 SNTAGT, per germline.